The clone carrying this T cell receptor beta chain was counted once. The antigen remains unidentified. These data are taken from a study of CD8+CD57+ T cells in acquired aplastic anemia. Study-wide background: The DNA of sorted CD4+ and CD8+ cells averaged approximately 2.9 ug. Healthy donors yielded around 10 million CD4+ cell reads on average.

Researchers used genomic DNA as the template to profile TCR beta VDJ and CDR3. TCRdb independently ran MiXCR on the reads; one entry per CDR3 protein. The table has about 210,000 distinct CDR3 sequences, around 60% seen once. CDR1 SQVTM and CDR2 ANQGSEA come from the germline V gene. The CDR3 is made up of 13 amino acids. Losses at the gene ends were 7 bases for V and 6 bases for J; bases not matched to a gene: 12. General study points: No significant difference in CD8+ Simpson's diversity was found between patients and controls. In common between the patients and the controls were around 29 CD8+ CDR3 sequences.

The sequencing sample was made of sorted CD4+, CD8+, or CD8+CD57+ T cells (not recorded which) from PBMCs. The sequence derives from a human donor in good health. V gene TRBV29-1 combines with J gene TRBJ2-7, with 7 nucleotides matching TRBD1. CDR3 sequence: CSAVGGQTGEQYF. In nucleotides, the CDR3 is TGCAGCGCCGTAGGGGGACAGACGGGCGAGCAGTACTTC.